The T cell receptor (beta chain) described here comes from a study of blood T cell repertoires in COVID-19. Source study methods: Cell counts per sample came from amplifying reference gene primers. The protocol was immunoSEQ multiplex PCR, while the TCRdb copy is restricted to in-frame clones and leaves out a portion. V and J calls and clone size are given by that table; D and trimming were obtained from the DNA. The sample yields about 86,000 clones, roughly 82% seen once. This clone was detected once. The CDR3 is made up of 17 amino acids. CDR1 LGHDT and CDR2 YNNKEL come from the germline V gene (reference sequence). With V trimmed by 1 base and J by 2 bases, 8 bases remained unmatched.

The TCR sequence derives from a woman of 80 years or more with acute or convalescent COVID-19. Sample: peripheral blood. The gene calls are TRBV3-1 (or the pseudogene TRBV3-2) and TRBJ2-3; 8 bases match TRBD2. The CDR3, as DNA: TGTGCCAGCAGCCAAGTCAGCGTAGCGGGATCCACAGATACGCAGTATTTT. Its translation: CASSQVSVAGSTDTQYF.